Listed here is a single T cell receptor beta chain. Its antigen is not identified. Total RNA amounting to roughly 450 ng was the source from which TCR beta cDNA was made with a constant-region primer. Library construction for TCR beta comprised three nested multiplex PCR rounds performed with slightly modified ARM-PCR. Forward primers for TRBV1-TRBV30 and a C-beta reverse primer served the first two PCR rounds, at about 10 cycles each. TCRdb independently ran MiXCR on the multiplex PCR reads; one entry per CDR3 protein. This sample has 85,000 to 100,000 distinct CDR3 sequences; about 73% occur once, and the top ten carry about 27%. Germline-derived CDR1 and CDR2 are DFQATT and SNEGSKA (reference sequence). The germline V and J ends were trimmed by 6 bases and 0 bases, with 17 bases remaining between them. The CDR3 runs to 15 residues. The sample originates from a study of tumor-infiltrating lymphocytes in primary liver carcinoma.

General observations from the study: Blood fell significantly below tumors in its top-250-clone fraction (p = 0.039). Less overlap was seen in tumor-adjacent and tumor-blood pairs than in tumor region pairs.

Unsorted bulk tissue (about 18-32 mg) underwent RNA and DNA co-extraction. This TCR was sampled from a man aged 40-49 years with primary liver carcinoma and hepatitis B virus infection. Material for sequencing was tumor-adjacent normal liver tissue. The V call is TRBV20-1, the J call TRBJ1-1; D remains ambiguous. The CDR3 bases are TGCAGTGCCCTCCCGGTTCCATCTTTGAACACTGAAGCTTTCTTT. Its translation: CSALPVPSLNTEAFF.